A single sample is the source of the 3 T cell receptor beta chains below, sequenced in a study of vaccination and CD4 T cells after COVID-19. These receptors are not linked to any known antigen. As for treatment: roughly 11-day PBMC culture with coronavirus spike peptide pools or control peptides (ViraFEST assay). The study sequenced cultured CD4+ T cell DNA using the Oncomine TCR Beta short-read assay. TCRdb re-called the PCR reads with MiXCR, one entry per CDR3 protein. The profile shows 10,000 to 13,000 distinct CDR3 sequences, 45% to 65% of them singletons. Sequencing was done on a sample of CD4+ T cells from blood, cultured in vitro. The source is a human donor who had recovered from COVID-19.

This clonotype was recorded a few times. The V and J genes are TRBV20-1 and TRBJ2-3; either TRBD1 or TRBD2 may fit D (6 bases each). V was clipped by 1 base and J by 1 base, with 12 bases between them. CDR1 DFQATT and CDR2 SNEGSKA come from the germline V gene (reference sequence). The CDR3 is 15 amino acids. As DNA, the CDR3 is TGCAGTGCTAGAGGGGGGGCAGGGGGCACAGATACGCAGTATTTT. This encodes CSARGGAGGTDTQYF.

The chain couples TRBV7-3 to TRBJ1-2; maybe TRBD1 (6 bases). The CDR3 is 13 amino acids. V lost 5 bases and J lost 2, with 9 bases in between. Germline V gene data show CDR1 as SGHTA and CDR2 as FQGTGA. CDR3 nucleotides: TGTGCCAGCAGCCCGGACAGAAACTATGGCTACACCTTC. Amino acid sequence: CASSPDRNYGYTF.

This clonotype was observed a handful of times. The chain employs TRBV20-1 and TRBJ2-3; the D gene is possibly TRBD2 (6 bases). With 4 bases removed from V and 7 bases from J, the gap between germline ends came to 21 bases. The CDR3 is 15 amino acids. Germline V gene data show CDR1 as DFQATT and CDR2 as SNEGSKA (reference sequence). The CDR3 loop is CSATRGVGGIHTQYF. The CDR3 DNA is TGCAGTGCTACCCGGGGTGTGGGGGGTATACATACGCAGTATTTT.